A selection of T cell receptor beta chains follows, all from one sample in a study of T cell clones after liver transplantation. The table came from immunoSEQ multiplex PCR; TCRdb's copy has only in-frame clones and leaves some out. Of about 120,000 clones listed, 90% are singletons. Sequenced here: CD4+ T cells from blood, sampled 12 months after liver transplant. The receptors come from a human patient who received a liver transplant. Some of these T cells may belong to the graft donor. The CDR3 runs from the conserved cysteine through the conserved F or W. The order of the fields is CDR3 length, V gene, J gene, CDR3 protein.

16	TRBV27	TRBJ1-1	CASSRRGGWSNTEAFF
21	TRBV5-1	TRBJ2-1	CASSSPHGSGSLEESYNEQFF
18	TRBV30	TRBJ2-3	CAWSIGRLAGGITDTQYF
15	TRBV19	TRBJ2-7	CASRPSPTGLYEQYF
13	TRBV29-1	TRBJ2-5	CSAYRDSQETQYF
13	TRBV5-8	TRBJ1-5	CASSPTGDPPQHF
12	TRBV18	TRBJ2-3	CASSTRADTQYF
17	TRBV5-5	TRBJ1-4	CASSLAPAEATGEKLFF
17	TRBV7-2	TRBJ2-1	CASSLVIGGLADNEQFF
15	TRBV28	TRBJ1-1	CASRDFGGLATEAFF
16	TRBV5-1	TRBJ2-3	CASSLEARTSTDTQYF
17	TRBV7-2	TRBJ2-2	CASSRGASGRASGELFF
15	TRBV5-4	TRBJ2-7	CASSLGGQGGDEQYF
13	TRBV6-5	TRBJ1-5	CASSYGLRQPQHF
15	TRBV6-5	TRBJ1-5	CASSPTTGMNQPQHF
12	TRBV28	TRBJ2-3	CATRRGTDTQYF
14	TRBV11-2	TRBJ1-2	CASSSLPGPHGYTF
15	TRBV5-5	TRBJ1-2	CASSLSTESGYGYTF
14	TRBV6-5	TRBJ2-7	CASSYSNPPGEQYF
16	TRBV7-6	TRBJ2-2	CASSLVVGANTGELFF
16	TRBV5-4	TRBJ2-1	CASSLGGLAGDNEQFF
16	TRBV2	TRBJ1-5	CASSQGRQQGHQPQHF
12	TRBV9	TRBJ2-1	CASSPRYNEQFF
14	TRBV11-2	TRBJ2-5	CASSGGMEGWTQYF
12	TRBV30	TRBJ1-2	CAWPGQFYGYTF
15	TRBV7-9	TRBJ2-7	CASSSRWDSWNEQYF
16	TRBV7-9	TRBJ1-5	CASSSGGTGRNQPQHF